The 29 T cell receptor beta chains below come from one sample, sequenced in a study of blood T cells in healthy people across ages. A second roughly 7 to 12 cycle PCR used barcoded and J-beta primers. TCRdb re-called the 5' RACE reads with MiXCR, one entry per CDR3 protein. In the table there are roughly 1.5 million distinct CDR3 sequences, approximately 39% of which are singletons. Sequences were obtained from blood. The receptor set was obtained from a woman in her late teens or twenties in good health.

In this sample, this clonotype turned up a few times. The chain combines TRBV7-3 with TRBJ2-2, with 8 bases identical to TRBD2. CDR1 is SGHTA, CDR2 FQGTGA, per germline. CDR3 length equals 15 residues. V shed 2 bases, J shed 5 bases, and the junction held 4 bases outside the gene matches. The DNA of the CDR3 is TGTGCCAGCAGCTTAGCGGGAGGTGTGACCGGGGAGCTGTTTTTT. Its translation: CASSLAGGVTGELFF.

This clonotype occurred a few times. The V and J genes are TRBV12-3 or TRBV12-4 and TRBJ2-2, with D perhaps matching TRBD1 (6 bases). The length of the CDR3 is 13 residues. The germline V and J ends were trimmed by 5 bases and 4 bases, with 8 bases remaining between them. CDR3 DNA: TGTGCCAGCAGTAACAGGGCCACCGGGGAGCTGTTTTTT. Protein sequence: CASSNRATGELFF.

About this clonotype itself: A much larger clone lies one base from this, so it may be a read error. The chain combines TRBV5-6 with TRBJ2-7; D not resolved. Germline V gene sequence: CDR1 SGHDT, CDR2 YYEEEE. The CDR3 length is 14 residues. Trimming left V 0 bases short and J 5 bases short, with 12 bases between. CDR3 in amino acids: CASSLGTATDEQYF. The CDR3 DNA is TGTGCCAGCAGCTTGGGGACGGCTACCGACGAGCAGTACTTC.

This clonotype was counted a few times. J is TRBJ1-5 and V is TRBV5-1; D is possibly TRBD1 (6 bases). In germline, CDR1 is SGHRS, CDR2 YFSETQ. With 4 bases removed from V and 7 bases from J, the gap between germline ends came to 15 bases. The CDR3 has 14 residues. CDR3 nucleotide sequence: TGCGCCAGCAGCCCGGACGGGGGGCCCCAGCCCCAGCATTTT. It codes for CASSPDGGPQPQHF.

The chain is built from TRBV6-2 or TRBV6-3 and TRBJ2-1, with TRBD1 matching 7 bases. The CDR3 runs to 17 residues. The V gene end was trimmed by 5 bases and the J gene end by 10 bases; junction bases not matched to a gene: 20. Looked up from germline, CDR1 is MNHEY and CDR2 is SVGEGT. The CDR3 reads CASSPYPGQIKQREQFF. CDR3 DNA sequence: TGTGCCAGCAGTCCCTACCCGGGACAGATTAAACAGCGGGAGCAGTTCTTC.

Notes on this clonotype: A read error may account for a junction end that differs from germline. The V and J genes are TRBV12-5 and TRBJ1-5; D is possibly TRBD1 (6 bases). Per the germline V gene, CDR1 is LGHNT and CDR2 is FRNRAP. The CDR3 length is 17 residues. CDR3 nucleotides: TGTGCTAGTGGTTTGGTATATCAGGGGTATAGCAAGCAGCCCCAGCATTTT. Encoded protein: CASGLVYQGYSKQPQHF.

The rearrangement uses TRBV30 and TRBJ1-5; D not certain. V was shortened by 1 base and J by 7 bases, with 11 bases between the two germline ends. Germline CDR1 and CDR2: GTSNPN and SVGIG (reference sequence). This CDR3 has 13 amino acids. The CDR3 reads CAWSARDRQPQHF. The DNA of the CDR3 is TGTGCCTGGAGTGCCCGTGATCGGCAGCCCCAGCATTTT.

This clonotype turned up a few times. The chain uses TRBV20-1 and TRBJ2-5; TRBD1 is a possible D gene (5 bases). Germline loops: CDR1 DFQATT, CDR2 SNEGSKA (reference sequence). The CDR3 has 13 amino acids. The CDR3 reads CGAVGAYQETQYF. DNA for the CDR3: TGCGGGGCAGTAGGGGCCTACCAAGAGACCCAGTACTTC.

V usage is TRBV6-2 or TRBV6-3 and J usage is TRBJ1-2, with D hard to call. Germline CDR1 reads MNHEY; CDR2 reads SVGEGT. This CDR3 has 13 amino acids. The V and J ends lost 0 bases and 4 bases respectively, with 6 bases between them. CDR3 sequence: CASSYSPGYGYTF. For the CDR3, the DNA is TGTGCCAGCAGTTACTCTCCGGGCTATGGCTACACCTTC.

This sequence joins TRBV10-3 and TRBJ1-2, with D uncertain. Germline V gene sequence: CDR1 ENHRY, CDR2 SYGVKD. The germline V and J ends were trimmed by 3 bases and 8 bases, with 13 bases remaining between them. The CDR3 is made up of 13 amino acids. The CDR3 region is CAISEVTDRGYTF. As DNA, the CDR3 is TGTGCCATCAGTGAAGTGACCGATCGAGGCTACACCTTC.

This clonotype was found once. V gene TRBV13 combines with J gene TRBJ1-4; the D gene is possibly TRBD1 (5 bases). This CDR3 region has 13 residues. CDR1 is PRHDT, CDR2 FYEKMQ, per germline (reference sequence). Between the trimmed V and J ends, which lost 5 bases and 8 bases, there was a span of 12 bases. The CDR3 loop reads CASSQRWGEKLFF. In nucleotides, the CDR3 is TGTGCCAGCAGCCAGAGGTGGGGCGAAAAACTGTTTTTT.

This clonotype was counted a few times. V usage is TRBV29-1 and J usage is TRBJ2-5; D unresolved. Trimming shortened V by 0 bases and J by 3 bases, and 11 bases separated the two germline ends. This CDR3 has 14 amino acids. The germline CDR1 and CDR2 sequences are SQVTM and ANQGSEA. CDR3 loop: CSVEDTGFKETQYF. As DNA, the CDR3 is TGCAGCGTTGAAGACACCGGGTTCAAAGAGACCCAGTACTTC.

V is TRBV12-3 or TRBV12-4 and J is TRBJ1-2, with a possible D match to TRBD1 (6 bases). Trimming stripped 6 bases from V and 0 bases from J, with 17 bases between. This CDR3 has 16 residues. The CDR3 spells CASREIPGQANYGYTF. CDR3 nucleotides: TGTGCCAGCAGGGAGATACCGGGACAAGCTAACTATGGCTACACCTTC.

A few counts support this clonotype. This chain connects TRBV10-3 to TRBJ1-2, with a weak D call TRBD1 (6 bases). V lost 4 bases to trimming and J lost 5 bases, with 8 bases between them. The CDR3 totals 12 residues. Germline-derived CDR1 and CDR2 are ENHRY and SYGVKD. CDR3: CAISAGQYGYTF. CDR3 in DNA: TGTGCCATCAGTGCCGGACAGTATGGCTACACCTTC.

Comment on this clonotype: A read error may produce the germline difference seen at one junction end. V gene TRBV4-2 combines with J gene TRBJ1-5; no reliable D call. CDR1 and CDR2 (germline): LGHNA, YNFKEQ. There are 15 residues in the CDR3. The CDR3 DNA follows: TGTGCCAGCAACCAAGTCCCCACTGAACATCAGCCCCAGCATTTT. Translation gives CASNQVPTEHQPQHF.

This chain uses TRBV29-1 with TRBJ2-1, with unresolved D. Germline V gene sequence: CDR1 SQVTM, CDR2 ANQGSEA. The V end lost 7 bases, the J end lost 3 bases, and 22 bases lay between the germline ends. This CDR3 is 16 amino acids long. The CDR3 reads CSALNAHLVGYNEQFF. The CDR3 DNA follows: TGCAGCGCCCTCAACGCACACCTCGTCGGCTACAATGAGCAGTTCTTC.

This clonotype was seen a handful of times. The chain joins TRBV20-1 to TRBJ2-1; 7 bases match TRBD1. The junction had 8 bases not matched to a gene; V was cut back by 5 bases and J by 4 bases. Germline assignment: CDR1 DFQATT and CDR2 SNEGSKA (reference sequence). CDR3 length: 14 amino acids. CDR3 protein: CSAPHRGPYNEQFF. The DNA of the CDR3 is TGCAGTGCTCCCCACAGGGGCCCGTACAATGAGCAGTTCTTC.

The rearrangement joins TRBV24-1 to TRBJ2-3; 7 bases line up with TRBD2. Germline V gene data show CDR1 as KGHDR and CDR2 as SFDVKD. The CDR3 runs 16 residues. V lost 3 bases to trimming and J lost 3 bases; unmatched junction nucleotides: 8. In nucleotides, the CDR3 is TGTGCCACCAGTGATCAGGTTGGCGGGAGTACAGATACGCAGTATTTT. Its protein product is CATSDQVGGSTDTQYF.

This clonotype appeared a single time. A junction boundary mismatches the germline segment, possibly from a read error. The chain recombines TRBV7-9 with TRBJ1-1, with D maybe TRBD1 (5 bases). The germline V gene has CDR1 SEHNR and CDR2 FQNEAQ (reference sequence). This CDR3 region has 13 residues. The CDR3 nucleotides read TGTGCCAGCAGCTTTGAGGGGAACACTGAACCTTTCTTT. Translated, it gives CASSFEGNTEPFF.

This clonotype came up once. The rearrangement joins TRBV11-2 to TRBJ2-1, with D unresolved. The CDR3 has 12 amino acids. Germline V lookup: CDR1 SGHAT, CDR2 FQNNGV. V was clipped by 5 bases and J by 10 bases, with 12 bases between them. CDR3 residues: CASSRYGLEQFF. The CDR3, as DNA: TGTGCCAGCAGCAGGTACGGTTTGGAGCAGTTCTTC.

This clonotype was seen more than once but under ten times. V usage is TRBV20-1 and J usage is TRBJ2-1; a weak D match, TRBD2 (6 bases). V gave up 0 bases and J gave up 0 bases, with 12 bases separating them. Germline V gene sequence: CDR1 DFQATT, CDR2 SNEGSKA (reference sequence). The CDR3 length is 16 residues. The CDR3 nucleotides are TGCAGTGCTAGAGAGACCGGGACTCCCTCCTACAATGAGCAGTTCTTC. Amino acids: CSARETGTPSYNEQFF.

The J gene is TRBJ1-1, the V gene TRBV4-3; D is unresolved. CDR3 length equals 13 residues. Germline lookup yields CDR1 LGHNA and CDR2 YSLEER. Trimming shortened V by 0 bases and J by 8 bases, and 10 bases separated the two germline ends. The chain's CDR3 is CASSQDKGREAFF. As DNA, the CDR3 is TGCGCCAGCAGCCAAGATAAGGGCAGGGAAGCTTTCTTT.

V gene TRBV12-3 or TRBV12-4 combines with J gene TRBJ1-2, with 10 positions matching TRBD1. Trimming cost V 7 bases and J 10 bases; bases outside gene matches: 9. The CDR3 spans 13 residues. The CDR3 is CASTLGTGEPYTF. The CDR3 region has the DNA TGTGCCAGCACTCTAGGGACAGGGGAACCCTACACCTTC.

This sequence joins TRBV4-3 and TRBJ1-5; the D is unclear. Germline V gene sequence: CDR1 LGHNA, CDR2 YSLEER. The CDR3 extends over 15 amino acids. V lost 0 bases and J 5 bases, leaving 11 bases between the germline ends. The chain's CDR3 is CASSQDVGGYQPQHF. In DNA, the CDR3 is TGCGCCAGCAGCCAAGATGTAGGCGGGTATCAGCCCCAGCATTTT.

The rearrangement links TRBV3-1 to TRBJ2-3, with 14 bases matching TRBD2. Trimming took 8 bases from V and 6 from J; bases not matched to a gene: 7. The CDR3 spans 15 residues. The germline V gene encodes CDR1 LGHDT and CDR2 YNNKEL (reference sequence). In DNA, the CDR3 is TGTGCCAGCGGGGGACTAGCGGGAGAGGGGGATACGCAGTATTTT. Translated: CASGGLAGEGDTQYF.

The chain couples TRBV12-3 or TRBV12-4 to TRBJ2-3, with a possible D match to TRBD1 (5 bases). The CDR3 has 15 amino acids. Trimming stripped 3 bases from V and 6 bases from J, with 16 bases between. DNA of the CDR3: TGTGCCAGCAGTTTGTTCGGACAAGTTCTCGATACGCAGTATTTT. It specifies CASSLFGQVLDTQYF.

There are a few counts of this clonotype. The chain couples TRBV20-1 to TRBJ1-2, with 8 bases matching TRBD1. This CDR3 contains 13 residues. The germline V gene encodes CDR1 DFQATT and CDR2 SNEGSKA (reference sequence). The trim removed 3 bases at V and 4 bases at J, leaving 4 bases unmatched. Written as DNA, the CDR3 is TGCAGTGCTAGTGGACAGGGAACCTATGGCTACACCTTC. Residues: CSASGQGTYGYTF.

For the CDR3, the DNA is TGTGCCAGCACCCCACCGGGCTGGGACAGCCTCACAGATACGCAGTATTTT. Amino acid sequence: CASTPPGWDSLTDTQYF. The chain recombines TRBV6-2 or TRBV6-3 with TRBJ2-3; 7 bases map to TRBD1. Germline V gives CDR1 MNHEY, CDR2 SVGEGT. The CDR3 totals 17 residues. J lost 2 bases, V lost 7 bases, and 15 bases had no gene match.

The chain is built from TRBV2 and TRBJ2-7; 7 bases match TRBD1. J was trimmed by 7 bases and V by 6 bases; bases with no gene match: 15. This CDR3 spans 15 amino acids. The germline gives CDR1 SNHLY, CDR2 FYNNEI. The DNA for the CDR3 is TGTGCCAGCAGCCCTCAGGGACAGCTGTACAATGAGCAGTACTTC. This encodes CASSPQGQLYNEQYF.